This T cell receptor (beta chain) was found in a study of read filtering for tumor transcriptome and immune sequencing. Study as a whole: Patients were around 17 male and some 13 female, mean age 65.9 years, range 47 to 80. DNase treatment preceded whole-transcriptome library preparation. IR-seq gave about 4 to 10.27 million TCR reads per sample; RNA-seq gave about 75 to 1,400.

With respect to this clonotype: The junction shows a germline mismatch at one end, possibly a read error.

From roughly 390 ng of RNA, a library with molecular barcoded alpha/delta and beta/gamma adaptors was made. One entry per CDR3 protein results from TCRdb running MiXCR on the reads. The sample has 50,000 or so distinct CDR3 sequences; 12% are singletons. This CDR3 has 15 amino acids. In germline, CDR1 is MDHEN, CDR2 SYDVKM. V is TRBV28 and J is TRBJ2-1, with 10 bases matching TRBD2. The clonotype comes from a donor at least 40 years old with multiple myeloma. Sequencing used a population of CD138-negative cells sorted from bone marrow. CDR3 region: CASSRTSGSYNERFF. Here the CDR3 DNA reads TGTGCCAGCAGTCGGACTAGCGGTAGTTACAATGAGCGGTTCTTC.